A single sample gave rise to the 13 T cell receptor beta chains below, sequenced in a study of shared clonotypes between healthy human individuals. Selected positively for CCR7 and CD45RO-negative, naive CD8 cells excluded terminally differentiated effector memory CD45RA+ cells. Only in-frame clones appear in the TCRdb table, and some are missing; sequencing was by immunoSEQ multiplex PCR. The table lists nearly 2 million clones, about 94% of them singletons. Sequences were obtained from naive CD8+ T cells sorted from blood. The receptors were sampled from a man younger than 30 in good health.

CDR3 sequence reads: CASSLEAAPTQYF. The CDR3 region has the DNA TGTGCCAGCAGCTTGGAGGCAGCCCCGACGCAGTATTTT. The rearrangement joins TRBV5-6 to TRBJ2-3, with D hard to call. Germline CDR1 is SGHDT and CDR2 is YYEEEE. The V end was cut by 0 bases, the J end by 9 bases, with 11 bases between. The CDR3 is 13 amino acids.

This CDR3 reads CASSLDFYEQYF. CDR3 bases: TGTGCCAGCAGCTTAGATTTCTACGAGCAGTACTTC. The chain recombines TRBV11-2 with TRBJ2-7; D unclear. Germline V gene lookup returns CDR1 SGHAT and CDR2 FQNNGV. Trimming left V 0 bases short and J 3 bases short, with 3 bases between. The CDR3 loop spans 12 amino acids.

For this clone: Other DNA sequences from this sample encode an identical CDR3 as well. This chain joins TRBV9 and TRBJ2-3; D is perhaps TRBD2 (5 bases). Trimming shortened V by 7 bases and J by 1 base, and 10 bases separated the two germline ends. From germline, CDR1 is SGDLS and CDR2 YYNGEE. The length of the CDR3 is 13 residues. The CDR3 is CASGDGGTDTQYF. CDR3 bases: TGTGCCAGCGGAGACGGGGGCACAGATACGCAGTATTTT.

A single count supports this clone. This chain links TRBV6-5 with TRBJ2-7; tentatively, D is TRBD2 (7 bases). V was shortened by 2 bases and J by 0 bases, with 14 bases between the two germline ends. Germline assignment: CDR1 MNHEY and CDR2 SVGAGI. The CDR3 extends over 16 amino acids. The DNA of the CDR3 is TGTGCCAGCAGTTACAGACCCGGGGGGCACTCCTACGAGCAGTACTTC. Protein sequence: CASSYRPGGHSYEQYF.

V usage is TRBV6-1 and J usage is TRBJ1-1; 10 bases fit TRBD1. The CDR3 has 14 amino acids. The trim removed 9 bases at V and 0 bases at J, leaving 4 bases unmatched. Germline V CDR1 and CDR2: MNHNS, SASEGT. The DNA of the CDR3 is TGTGCCAGGCCGGGACAGGGGATGAACACTGAAGCTTTCTTT. It encodes CARPGQGMNTEAFF.

The chain links TRBV9 to TRBJ2-7, with a possible D match to TRBD1 (6 bases). V shed 0 bases and J shed 2 bases, with 12 bases lying between them. Looked up from germline, CDR1 is SGDLS and CDR2 is YYNGEE. The CDR3 is 15 residues long. CDR3: CASSVGWTETYEQYF. The CDR3 DNA reads as TGTGCCAGCAGCGTAGGGTGGACAGAGACCTACGAGCAGTACTTC.

A remark on this clone: One base separates it from a far larger clone, so it is likely a read error. At the DNA level, this CDR3 is encoded by other sequences in the same sample as well. The V gene is TRBV7-9, the J gene TRBJ2-7; no clear D gene. The germline gives CDR1 SEHNR, CDR2 FQNEAQ (reference sequence). V gave up 1 base and J gave up 6 bases, with 4 bases separating them. This CDR3 has 11 residues. Here the CDR3 DNA reads TGTGCCAGCAGCTTAGGGGTCGAGCAGTACTTC. It codes for CASSLGVEQYF.

There are a few counts of this clone. This chain uses TRBV7-9 with TRBJ1-2, with D perhaps matching TRBD1 (5 bases). In germline, CDR1 is SEHNR, CDR2 FQNEAQ (reference sequence). V gave up 6 bases and J gave up 4 bases, with 21 bases separating them. This CDR3 is 16 amino acids long. This CDR3 is CASSLNGAGNFYGYTF. The DNA for the CDR3 is TGTGCCAGCAGTCTCAACGGGGCAGGGAACTTCTATGGCTACACCTTC.

This chain connects TRBV7-8 to TRBJ2-3; possible D gene TRBD2, 5 bases. Looked up from germline, CDR1 is SGHVS and CDR2 is FQNEAQ. The CDR3 is 15 residues long. Trimming pared 3 bases from V and 0 bases from J, leaving 10 bases between. CDR3 in amino acids: CASSFGLESTDTQYF. The CDR3 DNA reads TGTGCCAGCAGCTTCGGACTGGAAAGCACAGATACGCAGTATTTT.

The chain is built from TRBV25-1 and TRBJ1-1; D might be TRBD1 (5 bases). CDR3 length: 14 residues. CDR1 is MGHDK and CDR2 is SYGVNS in the germline V gene. V lost 2 bases and J lost 7, with 14 bases in between. CDR3 coding DNA: TGTGCCAGCAGTGAAGGGGGTTGGACGCATGAAGCTTTCTTT. Amino acids: CASSEGGWTHEAFF. Using reference TRBV25-1 and TRBJ1-1 for the parts outside the CDR3, the full variable domain is EADIYQTPRYLVIGTGKKITLECSQTMGHDKMYWYQQDPGMELHLIHYSYGVNSTEKGDLSSESTVSRIRTEHFPLTLESARPSHTSQYLCASSEGGWTHEAFFGQGTRLTVV.

V usage is TRBV28 and J usage is TRBJ2-5; D is perhaps TRBD1 (5 bases). From germline, CDR1 is MDHEN and CDR2 SYDVKM. This CDR3 has 18 amino acids. V lost 4 bases and J lost 1, with 22 bases in between. The DNA of the CDR3 is TGTGCCAGCAGTTCGACCAGGGTGACATTAACATCCCAAGAGACCCAGTACTTC. Amino acids: CASSSTRVTLTSQETQYF.

The rearrangement joins TRBV9 to TRBJ2-1; D may match TRBD1 or TRBD2 (5 bases each). Trimming left V 4 bases short and J 5 bases short, with 22 bases between. The length of the CDR3 is 17 residues. Looked up from germline, CDR1 is SGDLS and CDR2 is YYNGEE. The CDR3 sequence: CASSPRGSPVGDNEQFF. CDR3 in DNA: TGTGCCAGCAGCCCCCGGGGCTCCCCGGTGGGGGACAATGAGCAGTTCTTC.

The V gene is TRBV5-4, the J gene TRBJ2-7; tentatively, D is TRBD1 or TRBD2 (6 bases each). This CDR3 has 16 amino acids. Germline values: CDR1 SGHNT, CDR2 YYREEE (reference sequence). The V and J ends lost 4 bases and 1 base respectively, with 18 bases between them. The CDR3 loop reads CASSLGPQGRSYEQYF. CDR3 bases: TGTGCCAGCAGCCTTGGACCTCAGGGGAGGTCCTACGAGCAGTACTTC. The full variable domain, with the rest looked up from reference TRBV5-4 and TRBJ2-7, is ETGVTQSPTHLIKTRGQQVTLRCSSQSGHNTVSWYQQALGQGPQFIFQYYREEENGRGNFPPRFSGLQFPNYSSELNVNALELDDSALYLCASSLGPQGRSYEQYFGPGTRLTVT.